One and the same sample provided the 9 T cell receptor beta chains below, sequenced in a study of blood T cell repertoires in COVID-19. Data came from immunoSEQ multiplex PCR; TCRdb stores just in-frame clones and leaves some out. The table shows under 150,000 clones, with around 80% occurring only once. Sequenced: peripheral blood. The source is a woman aged 80 or over with active or convalescent COVID-19.

This clone was seen once. This chain links TRBV11-2 with TRBJ2-7; 9 nucleotides match TRBD1. Germline loops: CDR1 SGHAT, CDR2 FQNNGV. V was pared by 5 bases and J by 2 bases, with 13 bases of the junction left unmatched. The length of the CDR3 is 17 residues. In nucleotides, the CDR3 is TGTGCCAGCAGCCCCCTTGGGCGACAGGGGGTTCCCTACGAGCAGTACTTC. Its translation is CASSPLGRQGVPYEQYF.

This chain links TRBV5-1 with TRBJ2-1, with TRBD1 as a possible D gene (6 bases). Trimming removed 0 bases from V and 8 bases from J, with 18 bases in between. Per the germline V gene, CDR1 is SGHRS and CDR2 is YFSETQ. This CDR3 is 16 amino acids long. The DNA for the CDR3 is TGCGCCAGCAGCTTGGGGCCCCAGGGGAGTGTGGATGAGCAGTTCTTC. Its protein product is CASSLGPQGSVDEQFF.

V is TRBV27 and J is TRBJ1-3, with TRBD1 matching 9 bases. Germline trimming cut 5 bases from V and 0 bases from J; bases unmatched to any gene: 8. CDR3 length: 17 residues. Germline V lookup: CDR1 MNHEY, CDR2 SMNVEV (reference sequence). DNA of the CDR3: TGTGCCAGCAGTCCGGGACAGGGTCCGAGCTCTGGAAACACCATATATTTT. It translates to CASSPGQGPSSGNTIYF.

J is TRBJ2-7 and V is TRBV29-1; 7 nucleotides line up with TRBD1. Germline V gene lookup returns CDR1 SQVTM and CDR2 ANQGSEA. The CDR3 runs 15 residues. With 2 bases clipped from V and 3 bases from J, the junction kept 10 bases outside the gene matches. The CDR3 is CSVESRTGGFYEQYF. The CDR3 DNA reads as TGCAGCGTTGAAAGTAGGACAGGTGGTTTCTACGAGCAGTACTTC.

In its sample, this clone was seen once. The CDR3 DNA reads TGTGCCACCAGCAGTACAGGGGGCGAGACCCAGTACTTC. It codes for CATSSTGGETQYF. This sequence joins TRBV15 and TRBJ2-5; 9 bases align to TRBD1. The germline V gene encodes CDR1 LNHNV and CDR2 YYDKDF (reference sequence). The CDR3 is 13 residues long. The ends lost 3 bases at V and 5 bases at J; junction bases unmatched: 1.

The chain is built from TRBV21-1 and TRBJ1-4; TRBD1 is taken as the D call from the table, unchecked against the DNA. TRBV21-1 is shown as a pseudogene. This CDR3 contains 15 residues. The CDR3 nucleotides are TGTGCCAGCAGCACTAGGAGGACAGAGAATGAAAAACTGTTTTTT. Residues: CASSTRRTENEKLFF.

This rearrangement joins TRBV3-1 (or the pseudogene TRBV3-2) to TRBJ1-2, with 7 bases that match TRBD1. The CDR3 sequence is 13 residues long. V lost 4 bases, J lost 7 bases, and 6 bases stayed unmatched. Looked up from germline, CDR1 is LGHDT and CDR2 is YNNKEL (reference sequence). Here the CDR3 reads CASSRTGMGGYTF. In DNA, the CDR3 is TGTGCCAGCAGCCGGACAGGAATGGGTGGCTACACCTTC.

The CDR3 DNA sequence: TGCGCCAGCAGCCAAACGGGGTTTGTAGAGACCCAGTACTTC. Translated: CASSQTGFVETQYF. This chain uses TRBV4-1 with TRBJ2-5; possibly TRBD2 for D (5 bases). Germline CDR1 is MGHRA and CDR2 is YSYEKL. V lost 2 bases and J 4 bases, leaving 11 bases between the germline ends. The CDR3 totals 14 residues.

The genes are TRBV18 and TRBJ2-2; a weak D match, TRBD1 (5 bases). CDR3 length: 13 residues. The V end was cut by 2 bases, the J end by 5 bases, with 6 bases between. Germline V lookup: CDR1 KGHSH, CDR2 LQKENI. CDR3 protein: CASSPGATGELFF. The CDR3 DNA reads as TGTGCCAGCTCACCAGGGGCAACCGGGGAGCTGTTTTTT.